This passage covers 20 T cell receptor beta chains from one sample sequenced in a study of metastatic and nonmetastatic thyroid tumors. With MiXCR, TCRdb reprocessed the PCR reads. The sample holds roughly 25,000 clones, 24% seen once. Patients had received no treatment of any kind before thyroid surgery. The sequenced material came from tumor tissue. These receptor sequences come from a male donor with papillary thyroid cancer or a benign thyroid nodule (not recorded which). Some clones in this sample may be carry-over from other donors' samples.

Concerning this clone: It may be a read error: a sequence one base away is much more abundant. This sample includes further DNA sequences coding for the same CDR3. V and J are TRBV9 and TRBJ2-3, with D possibly being TRBD2 (5 bases). This CDR3 region has 16 residues. Germline lookup yields CDR1 SGDLS and CDR2 YYNGEE. V was clipped by 2 bases and J by 3 bases, with 16 bases between them. CDR3 residues: CASSVVSGSGTDTQYF. The CDR3 DNA is TGTGCCAGCAGCGTGGTATCGGGATCCGGGACAGATACGCAGTATTTT.

V usage is TRBV27 and J usage is TRBJ2-7; D not resolved. The CDR3 extends over 12 amino acids. Per germline, CDR1 MNHEY and CDR2 SMNVEV (reference sequence). Trimming cost V 6 bases and J 5 bases, with 11 bases left between them. In DNA form, the CDR3 reads TGTGCCAGCAGGTTAATAGGGAACGAGCAGTACTTC. Its protein is CASRLIGNEQYF.

This clone appeared a few times. This may stem from a read error, because a much larger clone lies one nucleotide away. The gene calls are TRBV28 and TRBJ2-3; the match to TRBD2 covers 13 bases. Unmatched junction bases numbered 7, after V lost 6 bases and J lost 7 bases. Germline CDR1 is MDHEN and CDR2 is SYDVKM. The CDR3 totals 15 residues. CDR3 DNA: TGTGCCAGCAGGCGGACTAGCGGGAGAGGTTATACGCAGTATTTT. Translated: CASRRTSGRGYTQYF. Variable domain in full (rest from reference TRBV28 and TRBJ2-3): DVKVTQSSRYLVKRTGEKVFLECVQDMDHENMFWYRQDPGLGLRLIYFSYDVKMKEKGDIPEGYSVSREKKERFSLILESASTNQTSMYLCASRRTSGRGYTQYFGPGTRLTVL.

By frequency in the sample, this clone is large. The chain carries TRBV5-1 and TRBJ2-2, with 11 bases that match TRBD2. Looked up from germline, CDR1 is SGHRS and CDR2 is YFSETQ. This CDR3 is 16 amino acids long. V shed 3 bases, J shed 3 bases, and the junction held 4 bases outside the gene matches. The CDR3 region is CASSYSGRADTGELFF. In DNA form, the CDR3 reads TGCGCCAGCAGCTATAGCGGGAGGGCCGACACCGGGGAGCTGTTTTTT.

In the case of this clone: The CDR3 ends on some other residue instead of the conserved phenylalanine or tryptophan, so this is likely a read error. The limits of the CDR3 on the DNA are not certain, so only TCRdb's listed CDR3 is given. The genes are TRBV6-2 or TRBV6-3 and TRBJ2-3; whether TRBD2, the table's D call, matches the DNA was not checked. The CDR3 has 16 amino acids, counting both end residues. The germline V gene encodes CDR1 MNHEY and CDR2 SVGEGT. The CDR3 sequence is CASSYSSGGLTDTKYY.

This clone was counted only a few times. This could be a read error, since a much larger clone is one nucleotide away. The same CDR3 also results from other DNA sequences found in this sample. This sequence joins TRBV28 and TRBJ1-4; 7 bases agree with TRBD1. The CDR3 covers 16 residues. Germline V CDR1 and CDR2: MDHEN, SYDVKM. CDR3 nucleotide sequence: TGTGCCAGCAGTTCGCCGGACAGGAGAACTAATGAAAAGCTGTTTTTT. This translates into CASSSPDRRTNEKLFF.

This clone was found a few times. The chain joins TRBV6-2 or TRBV6-3 to TRBJ1-1, with D possibly matching TRBD1 (5 bases). Germline values: CDR1 MNHEY, CDR2 SVGEGT. Trimming removed 7 bases from V and 6 bases from J, with 27 bases in between. The CDR3 loop spans 17 amino acids. The CDR3 DNA sequence: TGTGCCAGCATTCCACTTGGACATGACCTTTCTCCGTCTGAAGCTTTCTTT. This encodes CASIPLGHDLSPSEAFF.

This clone was seen many times. The rearrangement joins TRBV6-1 to TRBJ2-3, with D possibly matching TRBD2 (6 bases). The CDR3 has 13 residues. The germline gives CDR1 MNHNS, CDR2 SASEGT. V dropped 8 bases and J dropped 4 bases, with 13 bases sitting between them. CDR3 region: CASRPSDPDTQYF. The DNA for the CDR3 is TGTGCCAGCCGGCCTAGCGATCCAGATACGCAGTATTTT.

The V and J genes are TRBV20-1 and TRBJ1-2, with no clear D. V was pared by 0 bases and J by 1 base, with 9 bases between. The CDR3 totals 14 residues. CDR1 and CDR2 (germline): DFQATT, SNEGSKA (reference sequence). For the CDR3, the DNA is TGCAGTGCTAGAGATATTGGCGGTAACTATGGCTACACCTTC. It is translated as CSARDIGGNYGYTF.

This clone has ten or more counts. The chain combines TRBV7-2 with TRBJ2-5, with D possibly matching TRBD2 (6 bases). This CDR3 spans 14 amino acids. Trimming removed 1 base from V and 7 bases from J, with 13 bases in between. CDR1 is SGHTA, CDR2 FQGNSA, per germline. This CDR3 reads CASSLGLAPGTQYF. The CDR3 nucleotides are TGTGCCAGCAGCTTAGGGCTAGCGCCCGGGACCCAGTACTTC.

In this sample, this clone turned up a few times. The V call is TRBV12-3 or TRBV12-4, the J call TRBJ2-7; TRBD1 matches 8 bases. This CDR3 region has 13 residues. V trimming: 3 bases; J trimming: 5 bases; junction bases outside the gene matches: 3. The CDR3 spells CASSLTGAHEQYF. DNA for the CDR3: TGTGCCAGCAGTTTGACAGGGGCCCACGAGCAGTACTTC.

The chain uses TRBV11-2 and TRBJ2-1, with a tentative D call TRBD2 (6 bases). Germline lookup yields CDR1 SGHAT and CDR2 FQNNGV. V shed 5 bases and J shed 5 bases, with 19 bases lying between them. The CDR3 contains 16 residues. The CDR3, as DNA: TGTGCCAGCAGCCCTAGGTCCGGGGGTAGGGACAATGAGCAGTTCTTC. Translation: CASSPRSGGRDNEQFF.

This clone has at least ten counts. The chain recombines TRBV5-1 with TRBJ2-3, with 8 bases that match TRBD2. Germline lookup yields CDR1 SGHRS and CDR2 YFSETQ. The CDR3 spans 17 residues. Trimming at V came to 3 bases and at J to 0 bases, leaving 9 bases not matched to a gene. This chain's CDR3 is CASSSSPSGSSTDTQYF. As DNA, the CDR3 is TGCGCCAGCAGCTCTTCTCCTAGCGGGTCTAGCACAGATACGCAGTATTTT.

The chain recombines TRBV20-1 with TRBJ2-7; no reliable D call. The CDR3 has 11 residues. Germline V gene data show CDR1 as DFQATT and CDR2 as SNEGSKA (reference sequence). Trimming shortened V by 3 bases and J by 2 bases, and 5 bases separated the two germline ends. CDR3 sequence: CSASPPYEQYF. As DNA, the CDR3 is TGCAGTGCTAGCCCACCCTACGAGCAGTACTTC.

This clone was detected ten times or more. Written as DNA, the CDR3 is TGTGCCAGCAGAGCCAAAGGGACTGAAAAACTGTTTTTT. This sequence encodes CASRAKGTEKLFF. The chain has TRBV2 and TRBJ1-4, with a possible D match to TRBD1 (5 bases). The germline gives CDR1 SNHLY, CDR2 FYNNEI. The CDR3 covers 13 residues. V dropped 6 bases and J dropped 7 bases, with 12 bases sitting between them.

In this sample, this clone turned up many times. The V gene is TRBV4-1, the J gene TRBJ2-3; 12 bases agree with TRBD2. V lost 4 bases and J lost 5; bases outside the gene matches: 10. This CDR3 has 17 amino acids. Germline loops: CDR1 MGHRA, CDR2 YSYEKL. The CDR3 DNA reads TGCGCCAGCAGCCTAACCCCTAGCGGGAGGGTTGTAGATACGCAGTATTTT. It codes for CASSLTPSGRVVDTQYF.

This clone was seen many times. The chain has TRBV20-1 and TRBJ2-3; the D gene is possibly TRBD2 (6 bases). CDR1 is DFQATT, CDR2 SNEGSKA, per germline (reference sequence). This CDR3 is 19 amino acids long. The V gene lost 0 bases and the J gene lost 1 base, with 23 bases spanning the gap. The CDR3 spells CSARDLLEAGRGGTDTQYF. For the CDR3, the DNA is TGCAGTGCTAGAGATCTTCTGGAAGCCGGGCGGGGAGGCACAGATACGCAGTATTTT.

This clone was observed a handful of times. The J gene is TRBJ2-1, the V gene TRBV28; TRBD2 is a possible D gene (5 bases). CDR3 length: 14 amino acids. The germline CDR1 and CDR2 sequences are MDHEN and SYDVKM. Trimming removed 9 bases from V and 7 bases from J, with 19 bases in between. CDR3 coding DNA: TGTGCCAGAAGGCCCCGTTCGGGATGGAATGAGCAGTTCTTC. The encoded protein is CARRPRSGWNEQFF. The full variable domain, its missing parts supplied by reference TRBV28 and TRBJ2-1, is DVKVTQSSRYLVKRTGEKVFLECVQDMDHENMFWYRQDPGLGLRLIYFSYDVKMKEKGDIPEGYSVSREKKERFSLILESASTNQTSMYLCARRPRSGWNEQFFGPGTRLTVL.

This clone is classed as medium-sized. This rearrangement joins TRBV30 to TRBJ2-7; 12 bases are a match to TRBD2. Losses at the gene ends were 3 bases for V and 5 bases for J; bases not matched to a gene: 5. Looked up from germline, CDR1 is GTSNPN and CDR2 is SVGIG (reference sequence). There are 14 residues in the CDR3. In DNA form, the CDR3 reads TGTGCCTGGAGCCCCGGACTAGCGGGAAACGAGCAGTACTTC. Its protein product is CAWSPGLAGNEQYF.

This clone is categorized as medium-sized (0.01 to 0.1%). This rearrangement joins TRBV9 to TRBJ2-3; no clear D. The V end was cut by 3 bases, the J end by 2 bases, with 13 bases between. The CDR3 spans 15 residues. The V gene's germline CDR1 is SGDLS and CDR2 YYNGEE. The DNA for the CDR3 is TGTGCCAGCAGCGGGAAAGAAGCTATCACAGATACGCAGTATTTT. It specifies CASSGKEAITDTQYF.